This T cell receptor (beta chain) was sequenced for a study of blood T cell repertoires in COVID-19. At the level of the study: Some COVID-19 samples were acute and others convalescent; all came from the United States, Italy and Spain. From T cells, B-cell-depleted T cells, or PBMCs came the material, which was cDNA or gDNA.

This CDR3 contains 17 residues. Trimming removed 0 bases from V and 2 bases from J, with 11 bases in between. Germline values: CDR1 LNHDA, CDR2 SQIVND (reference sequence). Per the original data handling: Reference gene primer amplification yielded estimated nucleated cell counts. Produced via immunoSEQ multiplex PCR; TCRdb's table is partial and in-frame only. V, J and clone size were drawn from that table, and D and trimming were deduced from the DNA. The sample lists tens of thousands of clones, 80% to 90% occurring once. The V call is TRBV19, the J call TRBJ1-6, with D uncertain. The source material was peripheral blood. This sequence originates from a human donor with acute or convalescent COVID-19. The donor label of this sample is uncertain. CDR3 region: CASSIDEGRPYNSPLHF. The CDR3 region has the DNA TGTGCCAGTAGTATAGATGAGGGAAGGCCCTATAATTCACCCCTCCACTTT.